The 27 T cell receptor beta chains reported below all come from one sample, sequenced in a study of early T cells in non-severe SARS-CoV-2 infection (dated by TCRdb to about 2021). Receptors were amplified or captured by 5' RACE. Data came from a NextSeq 500. The raw public data were reprocessed by TCRdb itself: fastp quality trimming at Q25, MiXCR clonotype calling, in-frame beta chains only. Each record represents a unique CDR3 protein, reported with the most common genes and DNA among its rows. In all, the sample holds over 85,000 distinct CDR3 sequences, and 13% of those were seen once. The ten largest clones capture over 5% of the sample. Specimen: whole blood. The origin of the receptors is an adult who was a healthcare worker with PCR-confirmed SARS-CoV-2 infection or an uninfected control (not recorded which).

The table lists this clonotype with a few counts. CDR3 amino acids: CASSQEVIASSYEQYF. The CDR3 region has the DNA TGTGCCAGCAGCCAAGAGGTAATAGCGAGCTCCTACGAGCAGTACTTC. This chain joins TRBV3-1 and TRBJ2-7, with D possibly TRBD2 on 5 matching bases. V dropped 0 bases and J dropped 0 bases, with 12 bases sitting between them. CDR1 is LGHDT and CDR2 is YNNKEL in the germline V gene (reference sequence). This CDR3 has 16 residues.

This clonotype was recorded a few times. The V call is TRBV13, the J call TRBJ1-1, with D unresolved. CDR1 and CDR2 (germline): PRHDT, FYEKMQ (reference sequence). The CDR3 is made up of 12 amino acids. Deletions cut 5 bases from V and 2 bases from J, with 6 bases between. The CDR3, as DNA: TGTGCCAGCAGCACATCTAACACTGAAGCTTTCTTT. Translation gives CASSTSNTEAFF.

Ten or more counts support this clonotype. V gene TRBV7-2 combines with J gene TRBJ2-7; TRBD1 aligns across 9 bases. Trimming took 1 base from V and 4 from J; bases not matched to a gene: 2. This CDR3 has 14 residues. Germline-derived CDR1 and CDR2 are SGHTA and FQGNSA. The CDR3 spells CASSLVGQGYEQYF. In DNA form, the CDR3 reads TGTGCCAGCAGCTTAGTTGGACAGGGGTACGAGCAGTACTTC.

This clonotype was seen ten or more times. The chain employs TRBV12-3 or TRBV12-4 and TRBJ1-2, with a possible D match to TRBD1 (6 bases). The V end lost 3 bases, the J end lost 0 bases, and 14 bases lay between the germline ends. This CDR3 is 16 amino acids long. The chain's CDR3 is CASSFGNRVANYGYTF. CDR3 nucleotides: TGTGCCAGCAGTTTCGGGAACAGGGTAGCTAACTATGGCTACACCTTC.

This sequence joins TRBV20-1 and TRBJ2-1; possibly TRBD2 for D (6 bases). The germline V and J ends were trimmed by 2 bases and 3 bases, with 11 bases remaining between them. The germline V gene encodes CDR1 DFQATT and CDR2 SNEGSKA (reference sequence). CDR3 length equals 14 residues. The CDR3 bases are TGCAGTGCTAGATCCGGGGGAAACTACAATGAGCAGTTCTTC. This codes for CSARSGGNYNEQFF.

The chain uses TRBV6-5 and TRBJ1-6; D gene ambiguous. V shed 4 bases and J shed 7 bases, with 11 bases lying between them. The CDR3 contains 14 residues. Germline V CDR1 and CDR2: MNHEY, SVGAGI. The CDR3 loop is CASSFRFDNSPLHF. The CDR3 DNA follows: TGTGCCAGCAGTTTCCGGTTCGACAATTCACCCCTCCACTTT.

Ten or more counts support this clonotype. The rearrangement links TRBV7-9 to TRBJ2-6, with D unresolved. V gave up 1 base and J gave up 0 bases, with 13 bases separating them. The germline V gene encodes CDR1 SEHNR and CDR2 FQNEAQ (reference sequence). The CDR3 sequence is 18 residues long. CDR3: CASSLGSRRISGANVLTF. CDR3 coding DNA: TGTGCCAGCAGCTTAGGTTCCCGCCGGATCTCTGGGGCCAACGTCCTGACTTTC.

There are many counts of this clonotype. The chain uses TRBV5-1 and TRBJ2-7, with TRBD1 matching 10 bases. J was trimmed by 3 bases and V by 3 bases; bases with no gene match: 3. Germline-derived CDR1 and CDR2 are SGHRS and YFSETQ. The CDR3 has 14 amino acids. In DNA, the CDR3 is TGCGCCAGCAGCTCCGGGACAGGGGTCTACGAGCAGTACTTC. Its translation is CASSSGTGVYEQYF.

The chain joins TRBV20-1 to TRBJ2-3; no reliable D call. CDR3 length: 12 amino acids. The V gene lost 5 bases and the J gene lost 2 bases, with 8 bases spanning the gap. Germline V CDR1 and CDR2: DFQATT, SNEGSKA (reference sequence). CDR3 nucleotide sequence: TGCAGTGCTGCCCCACCCACAGATACGCAGTATTTT. This translates into CSAAPPTDTQYF.

This rearrangement joins TRBV7-9 to TRBJ2-3; D gene unclear. V lost 1 base and J 4 bases, leaving 9 bases between the germline ends. Per the germline V gene, CDR1 is SEHNR and CDR2 is FQNEAQ (reference sequence). The CDR3 sequence is 14 residues long. For the CDR3, the DNA is TGTGCCAGCAGCTTAGAAGGGCCCGCAGATACGCAGTATTTT. This encodes CASSLEGPADTQYF.

V is TRBV6-6 and J is TRBJ2-2, with 7 bases aligning to TRBD2. This CDR3 comprises 13 residues. J lost 13 bases, V lost 2 bases, and 7 bases had no gene match. Germline loops: CDR1 MNHNY, CDR2 SVGAGI (reference sequence). This CDR3 reads CASSYGQASGLFF. The CDR3 region has the DNA TGTGCCAGCAGTTACGGGCAGGCTAGCGGGCTGTTTTTT.

This clonotype was counted many times. The V gene is TRBV4-2, the J gene TRBJ2-3; tentative D call: TRBD1 (6 bases). This CDR3 contains 15 residues. Trimming removed 3 bases from V and 3 bases from J, with 13 bases in between. CDR1 and CDR2 from the germline V gene are LGHNA and YNFKEQ. Here the CDR3 reads CASSQSPQGTDTQYF. CDR3 DNA: TGTGCCAGCAGCCAGTCTCCTCAGGGGACAGATACGCAGTATTTT.

This clonotype showed up just a few times. The chain links TRBV4-2 to TRBJ2-1; 8 nucleotides line up with TRBD2. This CDR3 has 16 residues. Trimming took 1 base from V and 2 from J; bases not matched to a gene: 4. Germline assignment: CDR1 LGHNA and CDR2 YNFKEQ. The CDR3 region is CASSQVGSGTYNEQFF. The CDR3 nucleotides are TGTGCCAGCAGCCAAGTCGGTAGCGGGACCTACAATGAGCAGTTCTTC.

This clonotype was seen many times. V usage is TRBV3-1 and J usage is TRBJ2-7; 9 nucleotides align to TRBD1. The V and J ends lost 0 bases and 7 bases, in that order; junction bases with no gene match: 10. The CDR3 has 16 amino acids. CDR1 is LGHDT, CDR2 YNNKEL, per germline (reference sequence). CDR3 nucleotide sequence: TGTGCCAGCAGCCAAGAATGGGGACAGGGCCTTGGGGAGCAGTACTTC. The encoded protein is CASSQEWGQGLGEQYF.

This clonotype came up a few times. This chain connects TRBV5-6 to TRBJ2-5, with D perhaps TRBD2 (5 bases). The CDR3 consists of 14 residues. V was pared by 1 base and J by 5 bases, with 12 bases between. Germline loops: CDR1 SGHDT, CDR2 YYEEEE. In DNA form, the CDR3 reads TGTGCCAGCAGCTTGTTGGCGGAGGCGGAGACCCAGTACTTC. Translated: CASSLLAEAETQYF.

V gene TRBV18 combines with J gene TRBJ2-1; perhaps TRBD2 as D (5 bases). Trimming took off 3 bases at V and 6 bases at J, with 9 bases between the two ends. This CDR3 has 13 amino acids. Germline V CDR1 and CDR2: KGHSH, LQKENI. CDR3 bases: TGTGCCAGCTCACCGACGGGAACCAATGAGCAGTTCTTC. Its translation is CASSPTGTNEQFF.

The chain has TRBV5-4 and TRBJ2-1, with TRBD2 matching over 7 bases. Losses at the gene ends were 0 bases for V and 6 bases for J; bases not matched to a gene: 6. Germline lookup yields CDR1 SGHNT and CDR2 YYREEE (reference sequence). This CDR3 region has 15 residues. The CDR3 DNA sequence: TGTGCCAGCAGCTTGGAACTAGCGTACCCCAATGAGCAGTTCTTC. Protein: CASSLELAYPNEQFF.

This chain uses TRBV6-1 with TRBJ2-7, with a tentative D call TRBD1 (6 bases). The CDR3 is 13 residues long. The germline CDR1 and CDR2 sequences are MNHNS and SASEGT. V dropped 2 bases and J dropped 5 bases, with 10 bases sitting between them. The CDR3 nucleotides read TGTGCCAGCAGTGAACACAGGGACCACGAGCAGTACTTC. As protein: CASSEHRDHEQYF.

This clonotype appeared many times. The chain recombines TRBV12-3 or TRBV12-4 with TRBJ2-1; 10 positions agree with TRBD2. The CDR3 is made up of 16 amino acids. Trimming at V came to 2 bases and at J to 5 bases, leaving 6 bases not matched to a gene. CDR3 sequence reads: CASSLSSGRADNEQFF. DNA for the CDR3: TGTGCCAGCAGTTTATCCAGCGGGAGGGCTGACAATGAGCAGTTCTTC.

Here the CDR3 DNA reads TGTGCCAGCAGCGTAGTGACTAGCGGGATCAATGAGCAGTTCTTC. It specifies CASSVVTSGINEQFF. V and J are TRBV9 and TRBJ2-1; 11 positions agree with TRBD2. Germline V gene data show CDR1 as SGDLS and CDR2 as YYNGEE. The CDR3 loop spans 15 amino acids. Trimming cost V 0 bases and J 6 bases; bases outside gene matches: 2.

This clonotype was counted at least ten times. This chain joins TRBV20-1 and TRBJ2-3, with D perhaps TRBD2 (5 bases). Trimming stripped 2 bases from V and 2 bases from J, with 8 bases between. Germline CDR1 reads DFQATT; CDR2 reads SNEGSKA (reference sequence). The CDR3 is 13 residues long. The CDR3 protein is CSARLASTDTQYF. The CDR3 bases are TGCAGTGCTAGACTAGCTTCCACAGATACGCAGTATTTT.

This clonotype was recorded many times. The genes are TRBV28 and TRBJ1-4; D unresolved. The CDR3 sequence is 12 residues long. Trimming left V 7 bases short and J 0 bases short, with 3 bases between. Germline V CDR1 and CDR2: MDHEN, SYDVKM. This chain's CDR3 is CASTATNEKLFF. CDR3 DNA: TGTGCCAGCACTGCAACTAATGAAAAACTGTTTTTT.

The chain uses TRBV20-1 and TRBJ1-5, with unresolved D. The CDR3 is 15 residues long. Germline assignment: CDR1 DFQATT and CDR2 SNEGSKA (reference sequence). With 2 bases removed from V and 2 bases from J, the gap between germline ends came to 13 bases. CDR3 nucleotides: TGCAGTGCTAGACCGCCCGCCCAGGGCAATCAGCCCCAGCATTTT. This encodes CSARPPAQGNQPQHF.

The chain carries TRBV20-1 and TRBJ1-2; 9 bases line up with TRBD1. V lost 8 bases to trimming and J lost 6 bases; unmatched junction nucleotides: 4. The CDR3 consists of 11 residues. Germline V gives CDR1 DFQATT, CDR2 SNEGSKA (reference sequence). The CDR3 is CSIQGADGYTF. DNA for the CDR3: TGCAGTATACAGGGGGCAGATGGCTACACCTTC.

This clonotype turned up a few times. The V gene is TRBV19, the J gene TRBJ2-5, with D maybe TRBD2 (6 bases). Germline V gene lookup returns CDR1 LNHDA and CDR2 SQIVND (reference sequence). V was cut by 3 bases and J by 4 bases, with 9 bases left in between. This CDR3 spans 13 amino acids. CDR3 amino acids: CASSMGTRETQYF. CDR3 nucleotides: TGTGCCAGTAGTATGGGGACTCGAGAGACCCAGTACTTC.

The chain joins TRBV2 to TRBJ1-2; no firm D call. The V and J ends lost 8 bases and 7 bases respectively, with 14 bases between them. The CDR3 consists of 12 residues. Germline values: CDR1 SNHLY, CDR2 FYNNEI. The CDR3 DNA is TGTGCCAGCGAGTTGGGAATCGGTGGCTACACCTTC. Translating gives CASELGIGGYTF.

The gene calls are TRBV3-1 and TRBJ2-7; D gene unclear. The germline V and J ends were trimmed by 0 bases and 12 bases, with 18 bases remaining between them. The CDR3 spans 14 residues. The germline gives CDR1 LGHDT, CDR2 YNNKEL (reference sequence). The CDR3 sequence: CASSQEGFRSVRYF. Here the CDR3 DNA reads TGTGCCAGCAGCCAAGAGGGATTCAGAAGCGTTCGGTACTTC.